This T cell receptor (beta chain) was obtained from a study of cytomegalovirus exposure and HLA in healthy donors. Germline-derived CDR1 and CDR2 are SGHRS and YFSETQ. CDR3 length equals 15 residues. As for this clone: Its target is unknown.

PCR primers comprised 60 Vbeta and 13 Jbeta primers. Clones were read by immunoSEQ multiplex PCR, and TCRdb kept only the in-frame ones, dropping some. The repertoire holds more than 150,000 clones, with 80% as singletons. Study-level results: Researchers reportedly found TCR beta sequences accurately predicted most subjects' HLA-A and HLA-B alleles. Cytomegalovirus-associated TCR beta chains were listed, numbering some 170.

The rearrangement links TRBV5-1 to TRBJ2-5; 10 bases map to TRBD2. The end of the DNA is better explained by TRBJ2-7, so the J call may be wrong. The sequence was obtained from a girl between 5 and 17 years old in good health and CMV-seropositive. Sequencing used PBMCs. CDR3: CASSLWTSGAYEQYF. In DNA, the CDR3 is TGCGCCAGCAGCTTATGGACTAGCGGAGCCTACGAGCAGTACTTC.